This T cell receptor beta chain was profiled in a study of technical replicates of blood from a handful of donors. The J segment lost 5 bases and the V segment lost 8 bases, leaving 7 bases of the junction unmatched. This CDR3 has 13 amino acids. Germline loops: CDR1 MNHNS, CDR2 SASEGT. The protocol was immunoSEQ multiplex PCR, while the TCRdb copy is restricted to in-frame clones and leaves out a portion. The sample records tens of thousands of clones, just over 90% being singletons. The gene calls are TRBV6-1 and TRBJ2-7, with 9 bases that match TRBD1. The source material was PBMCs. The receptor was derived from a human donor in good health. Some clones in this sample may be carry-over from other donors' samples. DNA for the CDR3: TGTGCCAGCGCAGCACAGGGGGCGGACGAGCAGTACTTC. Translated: CASAAQGADEQYF.